This TCR beta chain was found in a study of CD8+CD57+ T cells in acquired aplastic anemia. Study details: DNA recovered from sorted CD4+ and CD8+ cells had a mean of approximately 3.2 ug.

This clonotype occurred once. Its target is not known. This CDR3 comprises 15 residues. V lost 5 bases, J lost 3 bases, and 19 bases lay in between. Germline V gives CDR1 DFQATT, CDR2 SNEGSKA (reference sequence). Whoever was chosen for sequencing had shown CD8+CD57+ cell expansion by flow cytometry. There was no therapy given to any patient before the blood sampling took place. Study-wide findings and caveats: Patients did not significantly differ from controls in CD8+ Simpson's diversity. Common to patients and controls were approximately 30 CD8+ CDR3 sequences.

According to the study, genomic DNA was the template for TCR beta VDJ and CDR3 profiling. TCRdb re-called the reads through MiXCR, storing one row per CDR3 protein. The repertoire holds hundreds of thousands of distinct CDR3 sequences, 25% to 40% seen once, with 0.82% in the top ten. The chain recombines TRBV20-1 with TRBJ1-1, with D tentatively TRBD1 (6 bases). The sample comprised sorted CD4+, CD8+, or CD8+CD57+ T cells (not recorded which) from PBMCs. This receptor was taken from a human donor with aplastic anemia. CDR3 nucleotide sequence: TGCAGTGCTTCTTCGACAGGCTATGAGGACACTGAAGCTTTCTTT. It is translated as CSASSTGYEDTEAFF.